The clone carrying this T cell receptor beta chain was picked up a small number of times. Template material for amplifying TCR beta CDR3 regions consisted of RNA transcripts. RT-PCR in the first round (using the HTBI primer set) targeted the TCR CDR3. TCRdb called the multiplex PCR reads again in MiXCR, with one record for every CDR3 protein. The sample has about 610,000 distinct CDR3 sequences, 16% seen once. The data were obtained in a study of T cells in Graves' hyperthyroidism and ophthalmopathy. Germline CDR1 SGHRS, CDR2 YFSETQ. The CDR3 loop spans 15 amino acids. With 2 bases removed from V and 4 bases from J, the gap between germline ends came to 14 bases.

The sequence came from a woman aged 40-49 years with Graves' ophthalmopathy. The sequencing input was blood. The chain combines TRBV5-1 with TRBJ2-3; possibly TRBD2 for D (6 bases). CDR3 DNA: TGCGCCAGCAGCTTAAAACTCGCGGGGCCAGATACGCAGTATTTT. Its translation: CASSLKLAGPDTQYF.